Listed below are T cell receptor beta chains from one sample, sequenced in a study of T cells in localized non-small cell lung cancer. Clones were read by immunoSEQ multiplex PCR, and TCRdb kept only the in-frame ones, dropping some. The profile covers some 82,000 clones, with around 82% appearing a single time and about 19% taken by the ten largest. The specimen was PBMCs, collected before any cancer treatment. The receptors come from a man aged 40-75 years with stage II squamous cell lung carcinoma. The CDR3 runs from the conserved cysteine through the conserved F or W. Each record gives: V gene, clone size, D gene, J gene, CDR3 protein, CDR3 DNA. A D gene is named only where the DNA matches it firmly. Not every row has a clone size; where given, it reads once, few, many or a size class.

TRBV2,NA,NA,TRBJ2-1,CASSEGGVDEQFF,TGTGCCAGCAGTGAAGGGGGGGTCGATGAGCAGTTCTTC
TRBV5-6,NA,NA,TRBJ1-1,CASSSYTGSAEAFF,TGTGCCAGCAGCTCCTACACAGGGAGCGCTGAAGCTTTCTTT
TRBV7-3,NA,NA,TRBJ2-1,CASSLQLASYNEQFF,TGTGCCAGCAGCTTACAGTTGGCCTCATACAATGAGCAGTTCTTC
TRBV5-5,few,NA,TRBJ1-1,CASSRTSMNTEAFF,TGTGCCAGCAGCCGGACTTCCATGAACACTGAAGCTTTCTTT
TRBV4-1,NA,NA,TRBJ2-1,CASSQVVTGGYEQFF,TGCGCCAGCAGCCAAGTTGTGACAGGAGGATATGAGCAGTTCTTC
TRBV10-3,NA,NA,TRBJ2-7,CAISESASQPTYEQYF,TGTGCCATCAGTGAGTCGGCGAGCCAACCTACCTACGAGCAGTACTTC
TRBV28,NA,NA,TRBJ1-2,CASSRNYGYTF,TGTGCCAGCAGCAGAAACTATGGCTACACCTTC
TRBV25-1,NA,TRBD1,TRBJ2-2,CASSGFDRVSTGELFF,TGTGCCAGCAGTGGCTTTGACAGGGTCTCGACCGGGGAGCTGTTTTTT
TRBV23-1,NA,NA,TRBJ2-2,CASTPGHPQQLSNTGELFF,TGCGCCAGCACCCCGGGACACCCCCAACAACTATCGAACACCGGGGAGCTGTTTTTT
TRBV9,NA,NA,TRBJ2-5,CASSDVVPLGTQYF,TGTGCCAGCAGCGATGTCGTTCCCTTGGGGACTCAGTACTTC